This T cell receptor (beta chain) appears in the sequencing data of a study of metastatic and nonmetastatic thyroid tumors. About the research overall: Patients with malignant and benign thyroid disease provided blood and tumor or nodule tissue, whose repertoires were compared.

Overall study results and limits: Versus benign nodules, malignant thyroid tumors reportedly had significantly higher TCR beta diversity, in blood and tumor.

There were no patients who had received any treatment before thyroid surgery. As regards this clone: As yet, its antigen is unknown.

The CDR3 runs to 16 residues. V shed 4 bases and J shed 3 bases, with 19 bases lying between them. Germline V gene sequence: CDR1 MDHEN, CDR2 SYDVKM. Per the study methods: The study took CDR3 differences across clinicopathological groups and made a distant-metastasis classifier for papillary thyroid cancer from them. Using MiXCR, TCRdb reanalyzed the PCR reads. These V and J calls derive from TCRdb rather than the authors' analysis. The sample includes around 42,000 clones, over 10% of them seen just once. The clonotype was recovered from a male donor with papillary thyroid cancer or a benign thyroid nodule (not recorded which). Some clones in this sample may be carry-over from other donors' samples. The sequenced material came from blood. The chain joins TRBV28 to TRBJ2-7; D uncertain. The CDR3 loop reads CASSSPGLGDCYEQYF. CDR3 DNA: TGTGCCAGCAGTTCCCCCGGTTTGGGCGACTGCTACGAGCAGTACTTC.